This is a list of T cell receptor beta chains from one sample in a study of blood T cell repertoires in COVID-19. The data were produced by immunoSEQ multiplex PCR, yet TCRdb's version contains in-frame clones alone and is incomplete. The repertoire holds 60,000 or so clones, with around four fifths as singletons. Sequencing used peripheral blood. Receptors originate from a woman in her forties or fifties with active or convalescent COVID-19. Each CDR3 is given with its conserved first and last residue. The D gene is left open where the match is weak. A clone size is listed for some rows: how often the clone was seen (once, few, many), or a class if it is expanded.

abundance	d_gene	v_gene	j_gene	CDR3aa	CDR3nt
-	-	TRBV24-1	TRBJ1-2	CATSEKGANYGYTF	TGTGCCACCAGTGAAAAGGGGGCTAACTATGGCTACACCTTC
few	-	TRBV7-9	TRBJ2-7	CASTLTPGEQYF	TGTGCCAGCACCTTAACCCCGGGCGAGCAGTACTTC
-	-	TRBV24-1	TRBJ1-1	CATSLTGNTEAFF	TGTGCCACCAGTCTCACAGGGAACACTGAAGCTTTCTTT
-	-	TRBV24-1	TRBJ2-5	CATSDPSPGGSETQYF	TGTGCCACCAGTGACCCGAGTCCGGGGGGCTCGGAGACCCAGTACTTC
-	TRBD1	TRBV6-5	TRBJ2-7	CASRGSTGVYEQYF	TGTGCCAGCAGGGGGTCGACAGGGGTCTACGAGCAGTACTTC
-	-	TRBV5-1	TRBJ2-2	CASSADSPTGELFF	TGCGCCAGCAGCGCAGACAGTCCCACCGGGGAGCTGTTTTTT
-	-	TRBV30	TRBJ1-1	CAWSQRVTEAFF	TGTGCCTGGAGCCAACGGGTTACTGAAGCTTTCTTT
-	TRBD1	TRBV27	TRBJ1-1	CASIRGTEAFF	TGTGCCAGCATCAGGGGGACTGAAGCTTTCTTT
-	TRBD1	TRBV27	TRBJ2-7	CASSVSWGQGYEQYF	TGTGCCAGCAGTGTATCATGGGGACAGGGATACGAGCAGTACTTC
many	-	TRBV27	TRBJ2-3	CASSSSPSTDTQYF	TGTGCCAGCAGCTCAAGCCCTAGCACAGATACGCAGTATTTT
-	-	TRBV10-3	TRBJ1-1	CAISVSPSRDGEAFF	TGTGCCATCAGTGTTAGTCCCAGCAGGGATGGTGAAGCTTTCTTT
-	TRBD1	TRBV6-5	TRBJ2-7	CASSYSDRGPYEQYF	TGTGCCAGCAGTTACTCAGACAGGGGGCCATACGAGCAGTACTTC
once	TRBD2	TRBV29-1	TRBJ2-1	CSVGVAGVGNEQFF	TGCAGCGTTGGGGTTGCGGGAGTGGGCAATGAGCAGTTCTTC
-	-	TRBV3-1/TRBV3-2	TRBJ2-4	CASSQGRGPQNIQYF	TGTGCCAGCAGCCAAGGGAGGGGTCCCCAAAACATTCAGTACTTC
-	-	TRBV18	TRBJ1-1	CASSPEDTEAFF	TGTGCCAGCTCACCGGAGGACACTGAAGCTTTCTTT
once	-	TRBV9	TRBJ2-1	CASSVGRGTYNEQFF	TGTGCCAGCAGCGTAGGTCGGGGTACCTACAATGAGCAGTTCTTC
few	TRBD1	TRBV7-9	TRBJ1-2	CASRRGPDRSYGYTF	TGTGCCAGCAGACGAGGGCCGGACAGGTCCTATGGCTACACCTTC
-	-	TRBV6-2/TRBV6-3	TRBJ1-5	CASSYGGAGNQPQHF	TGTGCCAGCAGTTACGGTGGGGCAGGCAATCAGCCCCAGCATTTT
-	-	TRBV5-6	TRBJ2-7	CASSHLQGLGEQYF	TGTGCCAGCAGCCACTTACAGGGTTTGGGGGAGCAGTACTTC
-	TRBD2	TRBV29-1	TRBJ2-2	CSVDRGGSRNTGELFF	TGCAGCGTTGATCGGGGCGGGAGCCGGAACACCGGGGAGCTGTTTTTT
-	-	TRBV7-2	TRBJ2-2	CASKMTGNTGELFF	TGTGCCAGCAAAATGACAGGGAACACCGGGGAGCTGTTTTTT
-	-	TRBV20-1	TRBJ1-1	CSASTGGGNTEAFF	TGCAGTGCTAGTACTGGGGGGGGGAACACTGAAGCTTTCTTT
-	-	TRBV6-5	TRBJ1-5	CASKREPSGNQPQHF	TGTGCCAGCAAAAGGGAGCCCTCCGGCAATCAGCCCCAGCATTTT
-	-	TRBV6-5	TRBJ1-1	CASSPRTVLGFF	TGTGCCAGCAGTCCCCGGACAGTCCTAGGTTTCTTT
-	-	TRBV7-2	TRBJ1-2	CASSLALPGGDGYTF	TGTGCCAGCAGCTTAGCGCTCCCAGGCGGGGATGGCTACACCTTC
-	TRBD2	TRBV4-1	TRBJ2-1	CASSQDLFGDWDYSRFF	TGCGCCAGCAGCCAAGATCTCTTCGGGGATTGGGACTACTCGCGGTTCTTC
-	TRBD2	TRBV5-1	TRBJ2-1	CASSSGRSYNEQFF	TGCGCCAGCAGTAGCGGGAGATCCTACAATGAGCAGTTCTTC
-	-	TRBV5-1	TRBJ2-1	CASSLDPGNEQFF	TGCGCCAGCAGCTTGGACCCAGGGAATGAGCAGTTCTTC
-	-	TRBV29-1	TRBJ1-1	CSVAHRRGTEAFF	TGCAGCGTCGCACATAGACGCGGGACTGAAGCTTTCTTT
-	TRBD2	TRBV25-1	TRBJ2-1	CASSEFRLAGENEQFF	TGTGCCAGCAGTGAATTTCGGCTAGCGGGAGAGAATGAGCAGTTCTTC
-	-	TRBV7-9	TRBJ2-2	CASSSTGTTTGELFF	TGTGCCAGCAGCTCCACAGGGACGACCACCGGGGAGCTGTTTTTT
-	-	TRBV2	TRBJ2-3	CASRDTSTDTQYF	TGTGCCAGCAGGGACACGAGTACAGATACGCAGTATTTT
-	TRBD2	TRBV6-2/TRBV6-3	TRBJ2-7	CASSYRGLAGVWEQYF	TGTGCCAGCAGTTACCGTGGACTAGCGGGAGTATGGGAGCAGTACTTC
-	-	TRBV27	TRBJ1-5	CASSPGGQPQHF	TGTGCCAGCAGTCCGGGGGGACAGCCCCAGCATTTT
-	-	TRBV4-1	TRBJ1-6	CASSQSLDPGVSPLHF	TGCGCCAGCAGCCAATCTCTAGACCCGGGGGTCTCACCCCTCCACTTT
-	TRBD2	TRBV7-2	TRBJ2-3	CASSLKGGRTDTQYF	TGTGCCAGCAGCTTAAAAGGCGGGAGGACAGATACGCAGTATTTT
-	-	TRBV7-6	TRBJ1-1	CASSSRGLSTEAFF	TGTGCCAGCAGCTCCAGGGGACTAAGCACTGAAGCTTTCTTT
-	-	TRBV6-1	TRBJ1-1	CASSESSGTEAFF	TGTGCCAGCAGTGAAAGCTCGGGCACTGAAGCTTTCTTT
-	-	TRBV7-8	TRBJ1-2	CASSSPKEGKGYTF	TGTGCCAGCAGCTCCCCGAAGGAGGGGAAAGGCTACACCTTC
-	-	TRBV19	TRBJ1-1	CASSIQGRGEAFF	TGTGCCAGTAGTATCCAGGGGAGAGGTGAAGCTTTCTTT
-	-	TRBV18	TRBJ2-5	CASSPLQASQETQYF	TGTGCCAGCTCACCACTTCAGGCTTCTCAAGAGACCCAGTACTTC
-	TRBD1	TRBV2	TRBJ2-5	CASTTDRGRQETQYF	TGTGCCAGCACCACAGACAGGGGGCGGCAAGAGACCCAGTACTTC
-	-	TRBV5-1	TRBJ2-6	CASSLGTAASYGANVLTF	TGCGCCAGCAGCTTGGGGACAGCGGCATCGTATGGGGCCAACGTCCTGACTTTC
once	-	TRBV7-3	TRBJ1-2	CASSPTGSNYGYTF	TGTGCCAGCAGCCCAACAGGGTCGAACTATGGCTACACCTTC
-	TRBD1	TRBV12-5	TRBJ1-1	CASGLYRGLWELEAFF	TGTGCTAGTGGCCTATACAGGGGGCTCTGGGAACTTGAAGCTTTCTTT
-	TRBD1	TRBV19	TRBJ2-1	CARQGSHSYNEQFF	TGTGCCAGACAGGGGAGTCACTCCTACAATGAGCAGTTCTTC
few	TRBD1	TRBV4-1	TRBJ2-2	CASSQDRGRDTGELFF	TGCGCCAGCAGCCAGGACAGGGGGCGAGACACCGGGGAGCTGTTTTTT
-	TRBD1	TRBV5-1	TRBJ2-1	CASRLGGTGTYEQFF	TGCGCCAGCAGGCTGGGTGGGACAGGGACATATGAGCAGTTCTTC
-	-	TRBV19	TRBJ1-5	CASSFSFNQPQHF	TGTGCCAGTAGTTTCTCTTTCAATCAGCCCCAGCATTTT
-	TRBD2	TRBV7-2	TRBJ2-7	CASATSAFSYEQYF	TGTGCCAGCGCAACTAGCGCCTTTTCCTACGAGCAGTACTTC
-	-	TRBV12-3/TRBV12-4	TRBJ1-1	CASSPGWAEAFF	TGTGCCAGCAGTCCCGGGTGGGCTGAAGCTTTCTTT
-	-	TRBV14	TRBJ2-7	CASSQDLGLSYEQYF	TGTGCCAGCAGCCAAGATTTGGGCCTCAGCTACGAGCAGTACTTC
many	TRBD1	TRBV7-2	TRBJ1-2	CASSRDRNYGYTF	TGTGCCAGCAGCCGGGACAGAAACTATGGCTACACCTTC
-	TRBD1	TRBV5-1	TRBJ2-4	CASSLRPGQGTAGAKNIQYF	TGCGCCAGCAGCTTGAGGCCGGGACAGGGGACAGCGGGAGCCAAAAACATTCAGTACTTC
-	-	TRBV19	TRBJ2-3	CASSIRSGYTDTQYF	TGTGCCAGTAGTATTCGGAGCGGGTACACAGATACGCAGTATTTT
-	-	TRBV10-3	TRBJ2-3	CAISVRAASTDTQYF	TGTGCCATCAGTGTGCGGGCCGCTAGCACAGATACGCAGTATTTT
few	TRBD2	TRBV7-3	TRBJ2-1	CASSPSGLVFNEQFF	TGTGCCAGCAGCCCCTCGGGACTAGTTTTCAATGAGCAGTTCTTC
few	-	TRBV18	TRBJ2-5	CASSPSGGRIYQETQYF	TGTGCCAGCTCACCTTCTGGCGGCCGTATTTACCAAGAGACCCAGTACTTC
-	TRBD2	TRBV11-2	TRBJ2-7	CASSLERGGYEQYF	TGTGCCAGCAGCTTAGAGCGGGGGGGCTACGAGCAGTACTTC